The 30 T cell receptor beta chains below come from one sample, sequenced in a study of blood T cell repertoires in COVID-19. Assay: immunoSEQ multiplex PCR; the TCRdb copy retains only in-frame clones and omits some. The sample has about 200,000 clones, 70% to 90% seen once. The sequencing sample was made of peripheral blood. These receptors all come from a man aged 60 to 69 with active or convalescent COVID-19.

The CDR3 DNA sequence: TGTGCCACTGCTAGGGCTAGCGGGGGGGCGTACGAGCAGTTCTTC. Amino acids: CATARASGGAYEQFF. The V gene is TRBV10-3, the J gene TRBJ2-1; the match to TRBD2 covers 12 bases. J was trimmed by 10 bases and V by 10 bases; bases with no gene match: 14. Germline CDR1 ENHRY, CDR2 SYGVKD. This CDR3 contains 15 residues.

This chain uses TRBV7-9 with TRBJ1-1, with D unresolved. Germline V gives CDR1 SEHNR, CDR2 FQNEAQ (reference sequence). This CDR3 region has 15 residues. Trimming removed 1 base from V and 4 bases from J, with 13 bases in between. For the CDR3, the DNA is TGTGCCAGCAGCTTAGAAGGATTAGGAGGCACTGAAGCTTTCTTT. This translates into CASSLEGLGGTEAFF.

The V gene is TRBV19, the J gene TRBJ2-1; TRBD1 matches 9 bases. The J segment lost 6 bases and the V segment lost 3 bases, leaving 6 bases of the junction unmatched. CDR1 LNHDA and CDR2 SQIVND come from the germline V gene (reference sequence). The CDR3 totals 15 residues. The CDR3, as DNA: TGTGCCAGTAGTATGCGGGACAGGGCTCGCAATGAGCAGTTCTTC. This codes for CASSMRDRARNEQFF.

This chain uses TRBV11-1 with TRBJ2-5; D is perhaps TRBD1 (6 bases). Germline lookup yields CDR1 SGHAT and CDR2 FQDESV (reference sequence). CDR3 length: 13 residues. With 3 bases removed from V and 2 bases from J, the gap between germline ends came to 7 bases. For the CDR3, the DNA is TGTGCCAGCAGCTTCGGGACACAAGAGACCCAGTACTTC. Its translation is CASSFGTQETQYF.

The chain carries TRBV5-1 and TRBJ2-5, with TRBD2 matching 16 bases. Germline V gene sequence: CDR1 SGHRS, CDR2 YFSETQ. CDR3 length: 18 amino acids. V lost 3 bases, J lost 1 base, and 6 bases stayed unmatched. The CDR3 coding sequence is TGCGCCAGCAGCTCGGGACTAGCGGGGGGGCCTGGCCAAGAGACCCAGTACTTC. Its translation is CASSSGLAGGPGQETQYF.

The rearrangement links TRBV18 to TRBJ2-2; D may be TRBD1 (6 bases). V was trimmed by 5 bases and J by 0 bases, leaving 10 bases between them. The CDR3 runs 15 residues. Germline V CDR1 and CDR2: KGHSH, LQKENI. The CDR3: CASSAGTSNTGELFF. DNA for the CDR3: TGTGCCAGCTCAGCCGGGACATCGAACACCGGGGAGCTGTTTTTT. Drawing the rest from reference TRBV18 and TRBJ2-2, the complete variable domain is NAGVMQNPRHLVRRRGQEARLRCSPMKGHSHVYWYRQLPEEGLKFMVYLQKENIIDESGMPKERFSAEFPKEGPSILRIQQVVRGDSAAYFCASSAGTSNTGELFFGEGSRLTVL.

The chain couples TRBV19 to TRBJ2-5; 10 bases agree with TRBD2. Germline loops: CDR1 LNHDA, CDR2 SQIVND (reference sequence). With V trimmed by 3 bases and J by 6 bases, 13 bases remained unmatched. The length of the CDR3 is 17 residues. The CDR3 region has the DNA TGTGCCAGTAGTATGGGTAGCGGGGGGCCAAGAGAGAAGACCCAGTACTTC. This encodes CASSMGSGGPREKTQYF.

This chain connects TRBV5-4 to TRBJ2-7, with D perhaps TRBD1 (6 bases). The germline CDR1 and CDR2 sequences are SGHNT and YYREEE (reference sequence). The CDR3 contains 14 residues. V lost 4 bases and J lost 2, with 13 bases in between. The CDR3 spells CASSRQDLTYEQYF. In DNA form, the CDR3 reads TGTGCCAGCAGCCGACAGGATCTAACCTACGAGCAGTACTTC.

The chain links TRBV7-2 to TRBJ1-1; unclear D gene. The CDR3 has 13 residues. Looked up from germline, CDR1 is SGHTA and CDR2 is FQGNSA. V was shortened by 1 base and J by 7 bases, with 10 bases between the two germline ends. The CDR3 is CASSLEVYSEAFF. The CDR3 DNA follows: TGTGCCAGCAGCTTAGAAGTCTACAGTGAAGCTTTCTTT.

Ten or more counts support this clone. This rearrangement joins TRBV6-5 to TRBJ2-1; 9 nucleotides agree with TRBD2. The CDR3 totals 15 residues. Per germline, CDR1 MNHEY and CDR2 SVGAGI. Losses at the gene ends were 7 bases for V and 10 bases for J; bases not matched to a gene: 14. CDR3 nucleotides: TGTGCCAGCACCCTGGGGGTAGCGGGGGCTGGGGAGCAGTTCTTC. Translated, it gives CASTLGVAGAGEQFF.

V gene TRBV7-2 combines with J gene TRBJ1-2; the D is unclear. This CDR3 contains 13 residues. V shed 0 bases and J shed 6 bases, with 8 bases lying between them. The V gene's germline CDR1 is SGHTA and CDR2 FQGNSA. CDR3: CASSLATGNGYTF. For the CDR3, the DNA is TGTGCCAGCAGCTTAGCGACGGGGAATGGCTACACCTTC.

The rearrangement joins TRBV29-1 to TRBJ2-3; D possibly corresponds to TRBD2 (5 bases). V dropped 1 base and J dropped 4 bases, with 6 bases sitting between them. From germline, CDR1 is SQVTM and CDR2 ANQGSEA. The CDR3 is made up of 12 amino acids. Written as DNA, the CDR3 is TGCAGCGTTGAAGCGGGGTCAGATACGCAGTATTTT. The encoded protein is CSVEAGSDTQYF.

The chain joins TRBV4-1 to TRBJ2-7, with 11 positions matching TRBD1. The CDR3 is made up of 16 amino acids. The ends lost 0 bases at V and 3 bases at J; junction bases unmatched: 4. Germline V gene sequence: CDR1 MGHRA, CDR2 YSYEKL. The CDR3 loop reads CASSQDWGQGGYEQYF. The CDR3, as DNA: TGCGCCAGCAGCCAAGATTGGGGACAGGGGGGCTACGAGCAGTACTTC.

The chain joins TRBV5-4 to TRBJ2-2; D perhaps matches TRBD2 (6 bases). This CDR3 has 15 residues. V was shortened by 0 bases and J by 0 bases, with 6 bases between the two germline ends. The germline CDR1 and CDR2 sequences are SGHNT and YYREEE (reference sequence). CDR3 nucleotides: TGTGCCAGCAGCTTGGGGGGGGCGAACACCGGGGAGCTGTTTTTT. This codes for CASSLGGANTGELFF.

The chain joins TRBV2 to TRBJ2-5, with 10 bases lining up with TRBD2. Germline CDR1 SNHLY, CDR2 FYNNEI. V shed 6 bases and J 4 bases; nucleotides not matched to a gene: 8. The CDR3 spans 15 residues. DNA of the CDR3: TGTGCCAGCAGGAAGCGGGGGGGGCAAGGAGAGACCCAGTACTTC. It encodes CASRKRGGQGETQYF. Using reference TRBV2 and TRBJ2-5 for the parts outside the CDR3, the full variable domain is EPEVTQTPSHQVTQMGQEVILRCVPISNHLYFYWYRQILGQKVEFLVSFYNNEISEKSEIFDDQFSVERPDGSNFTLKIRSTKLEDSAMYFCASRKRGGQGETQYFGPGTRLLVL.

The chain is built from TRBV7-9 and TRBJ1-2; 7 nucleotides match TRBD1. Germline CDR1 reads SEHNR; CDR2 reads FQNEAQ (reference sequence). V dropped 7 bases and J dropped 8; count of bases not matched to a gene: 10. The CDR3 length is 13 residues. The CDR3 DNA reads TGTGCCAGCATGCAAAGCGGGGGACAGGGCTACACCTTC. Translation: CASMQSGGQGYTF.

On this clone itself: In the same sample, other DNA sequences code for this CDR3. The gene calls are TRBV6-5 and TRBJ1-3; unclear D gene. This CDR3 is 11 amino acids long. Trimming removed 9 bases from V and 4 bases from J, with 7 bases in between. Germline CDR1 reads MNHEY; CDR2 reads SVGAGI. This CDR3 reads CASSRGNTIYF. Written as DNA, the CDR3 is TGTGCCAGTTCACGGGGAAACACCATATATTTT.

The chain recombines TRBV12-3 or TRBV12-4 with TRBJ1-1, with D possibly matching TRBD1 (6 bases). The CDR3 has 13 residues. V shed 1 base and J shed 10 bases, with 13 bases lying between them. As DNA, the CDR3 is TGTGCCAGCAGTTTAGGGACGATACAGGGAGCTTTCTTT. It encodes CASSLGTIQGAFF.

V gene TRBV4-2 combines with J gene TRBJ2-3; TRBD2 aligns across 11 bases. CDR3 length: 17 residues. After removal of 2 bases from V and 4 bases from J, the junction contained 8 bases not matched to a gene. Germline V gives CDR1 LGHNA, CDR2 YNFKEQ. CDR3 nucleotides: TGTGCCAGCAGCCAAAGATCCGATAGCGGGGGGGCAGATACGCAGTATTTT. This gives the protein CASSQRSDSGGADTQYF.

The chain links TRBV11-2 to TRBJ1-6, with D maybe TRBD1 (5 bases). With 7 bases removed from V and 9 bases from J, the gap between germline ends came to 19 bases. CDR3 length equals 15 residues. Germline V gene sequence: CDR1 SGHAT, CDR2 FQNNGV. The CDR3 loop reads CASTKIGELGSPLHF. The CDR3 DNA sequence: TGTGCCAGCACCAAAATAGGGGAATTGGGTTCACCCCTCCACTTT.

The chain has TRBV6-5 and TRBJ2-1, with 8 positions matching TRBD2. Looked up from germline, CDR1 is MNHEY and CDR2 is SVGAGI. J lost 9 bases, V lost 2 bases, and 6 bases had no gene match. The CDR3 spans 14 residues. The CDR3 region has the DNA TGTGCCAGCAGTTACGGGCGGGGGGACGTTGAGCAGTTCTTC. Translation: CASSYGRGDVEQFF.

The rearrangement uses TRBV14 and TRBJ1-1; a possible D gene is TRBD1 (5 bases). V dropped 6 bases and J dropped 0 bases, with 8 bases sitting between them. The CDR3 is 13 residues long. Germline loops: CDR1 SGHDN, CDR2 FVKESK. The CDR3 spells CASRKDMNTEAFF. The CDR3 coding sequence is TGTGCCAGCAGGAAGGACATGAACACTGAAGCTTTCTTT. The entire variable domain, with the rest obtained from reference TRBV14 and TRBJ1-1, is as follows: EAGVTQFPSHSVIEKGQTVTLRCDPISGHDNLYWYRRVMGKEIKFLLHFVKESKQDESGMPNNRFLAERTGGTYSTLKVQPAELEDSGVYFCASRKDMNTEAFFGQGTRLTVV.

The chain carries TRBV5-4 and TRBJ2-2, with D possibly matching TRBD1 (7 bases). Trimming removed 5 bases from V and 2 bases from J, with 22 bases in between. Germline lookup yields CDR1 SGHNT and CDR2 YYREEE (reference sequence). This CDR3 is built from 18 residues. For the CDR3, the DNA is TGTGCCAGCAGTTCCAGCCCCCGCGGGACAGCTAACACCGGGGAGCTGTTTTTT. Translating it yields CASSSSPRGTANTGELFF.

The V call is TRBV27, the J call TRBJ2-3; D is perhaps TRBD1 (7 bases). The CDR3 length is 16 residues. Germline values: CDR1 MNHEY, CDR2 SMNVEV (reference sequence). Trimming took 5 bases from V and 3 from J, leaving 18 bases between them. The CDR3 spells CASSRRDRGGTDTQYF. The DNA for the CDR3 is TGTGCCAGCAGTCGGCGGGACAGAGGAGGAACAGATACGCAGTATTTT.

J is TRBJ2-1 and V is TRBV29-1; possible D gene TRBD1, 6 bases. With 4 bases removed from V and 0 bases from J, the gap between germline ends came to 13 bases. The germline gives CDR1 SQVTM, CDR2 ANQGSEA. This CDR3 is 15 amino acids long. CDR3: CSVGLDRHSYNEQFF. The CDR3 nucleotides read TGCAGCGTTGGCCTAGACAGGCACTCCTACAATGAGCAGTTCTTC.

The chain has TRBV4-1 and TRBJ1-2; TRBD1 aligns across 7 bases. Germline V gene lookup returns CDR1 MGHRA and CDR2 YSYEKL. With 4 bases clipped from V and 8 bases from J, the junction kept 16 bases outside the gene matches. The CDR3 is 16 residues long. CDR3 nucleotide sequence: TGCGCCAGCAGCCCAGAGGTCAACAGGGGTTCTCGCGGCTACACCTTC. Encoded protein: CASSPEVNRGSRGYTF.

J is TRBJ1-1 and V is TRBV27, with 7 bases lining up with TRBD1. CDR3 length: 15 residues. Germline V gene sequence: CDR1 MNHEY, CDR2 SMNVEV (reference sequence). V shed 5 bases, J shed 0 bases, and the junction held 6 bases outside the gene matches. The DNA of the CDR3 is TGTGCCAGCAGTACGAGACAGGGAATGAACACTGAAGCTTTCTTT. It codes for CASSTRQGMNTEAFF.

This chain uses TRBV6-5 with TRBJ1-6; 7 nucleotides match TRBD1. Germline CDR1 is MNHEY and CDR2 is SVGAGI. The CDR3 is 13 residues long. V lost 6 bases, J lost 9 bases, and 5 bases stayed unmatched. CDR3 residues: CASRGDSSSPLHF. CDR3 bases: TGTGCCAGCAGGGGGGACAGTTCTTCACCCCTCCACTTT.

The chain uses TRBV28 and TRBJ2-7; D is perhaps TRBD2 (5 bases). The CDR3 extends over 15 amino acids. V dropped 5 bases and J dropped 3 bases, with 17 bases sitting between them. Germline V lookup: CDR1 MDHEN, CDR2 SYDVKM. CDR3 nucleotide sequence: TGTGCCAGCAGTACCAACGCGGGCAGAAGCTACGAGCAGTACTTC. This translates into CASSTNAGRSYEQYF.

Only one count was recorded for this clone. The gene calls are TRBV19 and TRBJ2-1; possible D gene TRBD2, 6 bases. With 6 bases removed from V and 6 bases from J, the gap between germline ends came to 27 bases. In germline, CDR1 is LNHDA, CDR2 SQIVND (reference sequence). This CDR3 comprises 18 residues. The CDR3 DNA reads as TGTGCCAGTAGCGCTTCTAGGGTTTCGGCAGGGAGGTTCAATGAGCAGTTCTTC. Translating gives CASSASRVSAGRFNEQFF.